The 10 T cell receptor beta chains below were found in one sample sequenced in a study of T cells after yellow fever vaccination (dated by TCRdb to 2018 to 2020). The treatment or condition label on this specimen signifies: live attenuated yellow fever vaccine strain. Receptor amplification or capture employed 5' RACE. Sequencer: Illumina HiSeq 2500. TCRdb passed the public sequencing reads through fastp at Q25 and MiXCR, retaining productive beta sequences. Identical CDR3 proteins give one entry, which carries the most common genes and DNA. The sample records about 580,000 distinct CDR3 sequences, approximately 16% of which are singletons. Of the sample, roughly 17% falls within the top ten clones. Material: PBMCs, obtained around 5 days after the first yellow fever vaccination. All receptors derive from a man aged 18 to 29 who received the YFV17D yellow fever vaccine.

This clonotype was counted between two and nine times. V is TRBV4-1 and J is TRBJ2-3, with D perhaps TRBD1 (6 bases). Germline CDR1 reads MGHRA; CDR2 reads YSYEKL. The CDR3 totals 17 residues. V was pared by 0 bases and J by 2 bases, with 15 bases between. CDR3 bases: TGCGCCAGCAGCCAAGATTTTAGGACAGAGACCACAGATACGCAGTATTTT. Amino acids: CASSQDFRTETTDTQYF.

This clonotype has at least ten counts. The V and J genes are TRBV6-1 and TRBJ2-2; 7 bases match TRBD1. Trimming removed 7 bases from V and 1 base from J; junction bases left unmatched: 12. Germline CDR1 MNHNS, CDR2 SASEGT. CDR3 length equals 17 residues. The CDR3 DNA reads TGTGCCAGCACTAGAAGGACAGGCACCATGAACACCGGGGAGCTGTTTTTT. Protein product: CASTRRTGTMNTGELFF.

This clonotype was counted a few times. The rearrangement links TRBV5-1 to TRBJ1-4; D possibly corresponds to TRBD1 (6 bases). Germline V gene data show CDR1 as SGHRS and CDR2 as YFSETQ. The ends were cut back, 2 bases at V and 6 bases at J, with 14 bases in the middle. The CDR3 is 15 residues long. The DNA of the CDR3 is TGCGCCAGCAGCTTTTCGGGGGCTCGTGATGAAAAACTGTTTTTT. This codes for CASSFSGARDEKLFF.

The J gene is TRBJ1-5, the V gene TRBV4-1; no clear D gene. This CDR3 contains 18 residues. In germline, CDR1 is MGHRA, CDR2 YSYEKL. V shed 1 base and J shed 0 bases, with 16 bases lying between them. The CDR3 protein is CASSQAPPADISNQPQHF. The CDR3 region has the DNA TGCGCCAGCAGCCAAGCTCCTCCTGCAGATATTAGCAATCAGCCCCAGCATTTT.

This clonotype showed up just a few times. The rearrangement links TRBV5-1 to TRBJ2-2; possible D gene TRBD1, 5 bases. There are 14 residues in the CDR3. Germline values: CDR1 SGHRS, CDR2 YFSETQ. V was cut by 5 bases and J by 2 bases, with 10 bases left in between. As DNA, the CDR3 is TGCGCCAGCAGAGACAGCCTCAACACCGGGGAGCTGTTTTTT. This sequence encodes CASRDSLNTGELFF.

About this clonotype: An end of the junction does not agree with germline; a read error may underlie this. The chain carries TRBV30 and TRBJ2-7; 8 bases are shared with TRBD2. The CDR3 sequence is 15 residues long. Germline assignment: CDR1 GTSNPN and CDR2 SVGIG (reference sequence). The CDR3 nucleotides read TGTGCCTGGAGTATCGGTAGCGGGGTCTCCTTCGAGCAGTACTTC. Translating gives CAWSIGSGVSFEQYF.

This clonotype was counted a few times. The chain uses TRBV5-1 and TRBJ2-7, with TRBD2 matching over 8 bases. There are 15 residues in the CDR3. Trimming cost V 3 bases and J 5 bases; bases outside gene matches: 10. Looked up from germline, CDR1 is SGHRS and CDR2 is YFSETQ. CDR3 loop: CASSSVERGSDEQYF. The CDR3 DNA is TGCGCCAGCAGCTCCGTCGAGCGGGGGTCCGACGAGCAGTACTTC. Based on the CDR3 plus reference TRBV5-1 and TRBJ2-7, the full variable domain is KAGVTQTPRYLIKTRGQQVTLSCSPISGHRSVSWYQQTPGQGLQFLFEYFSETQRNKGNFPGRFSGRQFSNSRSEMNVSTLELGDSALYLCASSSVERGSDEQYFGPGTRLTVT.

The V gene is TRBV5-1, the J gene TRBJ2-7; D gene uncertain. With 4 bases removed from V and 2 bases from J, the gap between germline ends came to 13 bases. Germline loops: CDR1 SGHRS, CDR2 YFSETQ. The CDR3 loop spans 14 amino acids. CDR3 sequence: CASSETSTTYEQYF. The CDR3 DNA is TGCGCCAGCAGCGAGACAAGCACTACCTACGAGCAGTACTTC.

The rearrangement uses TRBV12-3 or TRBV12-4 and TRBJ2-5; D unclear. The germline V and J ends were trimmed by 4 bases and 8 bases, with 8 bases remaining between them. The CDR3 covers 11 residues. The CDR3 nucleotides are TGTGCCAGCAGTTCCACGGTAACCCAGTACTTC. It specifies CASSSTVTQYF.

This clonotype was seen a few times. The chain uses TRBV4-2 and TRBJ2-3; D perhaps matches TRBD2 (5 bases). Germline CDR1 and CDR2: LGHNA and YNFKEQ. Trimming removed 1 base at V and 2 bases at J, with 13 bases between. The CDR3 runs to 16 residues. The CDR3 here is CASSQGGPSVTDTQYF. CDR3 DNA: TGTGCCAGCAGCCAAGGAGGGCCCAGTGTCACAGATACGCAGTATTTT.